A few counts support the clone carrying this T cell receptor (beta chain). TCRdb re-analysed the 5' RACE reads in MiXCR, keeping a single row per CDR3 protein. The table includes 300,000 to 400,000 distinct CDR3 sequences, approximately 15% detected once. The sample is drawn from a study of T-cell memory formation after mild COVID-19. CDR1 and CDR2 (germline): DFQATT, SNEGSKA (reference sequence). V lost 1 base and J 1 base, leaving 7 bases between the germline ends. The CDR3 length is 14 residues. Material for sequencing was PBMCs or a T cell subset sorted from them (not recorded which). The receptor comes from a man younger than 30 who had mild COVID-19 (a few samples of this study predate the infection). Cell type and time point are not known. V is TRBV20-1 and J is TRBJ2-2; no clear D. The CDR3, as DNA: TGCAGTGCTAGAGGATCAGGGAACACCGGGGAGCTGTTTTTT. Encoded protein: CSARGSGNTGELFF.